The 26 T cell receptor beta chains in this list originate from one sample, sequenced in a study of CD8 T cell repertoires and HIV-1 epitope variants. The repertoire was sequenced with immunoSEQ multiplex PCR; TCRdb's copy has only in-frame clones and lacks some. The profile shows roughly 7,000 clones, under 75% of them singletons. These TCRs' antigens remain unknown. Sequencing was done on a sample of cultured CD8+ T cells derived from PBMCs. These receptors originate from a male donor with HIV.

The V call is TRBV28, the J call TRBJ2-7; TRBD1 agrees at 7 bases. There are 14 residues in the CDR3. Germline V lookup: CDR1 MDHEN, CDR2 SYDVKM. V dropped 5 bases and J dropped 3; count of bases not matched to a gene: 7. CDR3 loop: CASSEGTEDYEQYF. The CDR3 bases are TGTGCCAGCAGTGAAGGGACAGAAGACTACGAGCAGTACTTC.

CDR3 amino acids: CASSSTGGELFF. CDR3 coding DNA: TGTGCCAGCAGCTCGACGGGCGGGGAGCTGTTTTTT. The chain joins TRBV7-3 to TRBJ2-2; D gene unclear. CDR1 is SGHTA and CDR2 is FQGTGA in the germline V gene. The ends were cut back, 4 bases at V and 7 bases at J, with 7 bases in the middle. This CDR3 comprises 12 residues.

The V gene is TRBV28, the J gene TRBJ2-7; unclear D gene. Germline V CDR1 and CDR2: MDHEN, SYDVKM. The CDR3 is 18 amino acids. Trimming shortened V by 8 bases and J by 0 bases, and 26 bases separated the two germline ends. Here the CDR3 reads CASSTPSPGEQTSYEQYF. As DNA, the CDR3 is TGTGCCAGCTCTACCCCATCCCCAGGTGAACAAACCTCCTACGAGCAGTACTTC. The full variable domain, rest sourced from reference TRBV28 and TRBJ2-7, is DVKVTQSSRYLVKRTGEKVFLECVQDMDHENMFWYRQDPGLGLRLIYFSYDVKMKEKGDIPEGYSVSREKKERFSLILESASTNQTSMYLCASSTPSPGEQTSYEQYFGPGTRLTVT.

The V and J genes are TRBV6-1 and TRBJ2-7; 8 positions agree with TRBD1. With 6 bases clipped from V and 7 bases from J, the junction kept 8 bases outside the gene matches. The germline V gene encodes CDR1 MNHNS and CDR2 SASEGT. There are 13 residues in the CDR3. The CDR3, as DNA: TGTGCCAGCAGGGACAGGGAGCCCTTAGAGCAGTACTTC. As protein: CASRDREPLEQYF.

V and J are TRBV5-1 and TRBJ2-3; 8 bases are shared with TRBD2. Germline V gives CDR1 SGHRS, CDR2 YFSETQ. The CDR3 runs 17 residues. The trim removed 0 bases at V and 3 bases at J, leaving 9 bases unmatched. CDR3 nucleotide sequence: TGCGCCAGCAGCTTGGGGATGGGAAGCGGGAGAACAGATACGCAGTATTTT. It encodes CASSLGMGSGRTDTQYF.

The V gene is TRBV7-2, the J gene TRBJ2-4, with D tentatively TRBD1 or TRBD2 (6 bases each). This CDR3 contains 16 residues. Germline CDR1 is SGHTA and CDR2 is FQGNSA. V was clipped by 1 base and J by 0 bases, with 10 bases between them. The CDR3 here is CASSLVGGAAKNIQYF. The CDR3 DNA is TGTGCCAGCAGCTTAGTGGGGGGCGCAGCCAAAAACATTCAGTACTTC. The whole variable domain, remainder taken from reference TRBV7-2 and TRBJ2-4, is GAGVSQSPSNKVTEKGKDVELRCDPISGHTALYWYRQSLGQGLEFLIYFQGNSAPDKSGLPSDRFSAERTGGSVSTLTIQRTQQEDSAVYLCASSLVGGAAKNIQYFGAGTRLSVL.

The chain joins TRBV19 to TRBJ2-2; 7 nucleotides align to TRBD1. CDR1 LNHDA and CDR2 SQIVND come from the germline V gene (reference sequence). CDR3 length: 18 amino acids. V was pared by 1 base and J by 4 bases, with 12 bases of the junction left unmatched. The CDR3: CASSIALGEGAFTGELFF. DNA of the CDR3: TGTGCCAGTAGTATAGCCCTTGGAGAGGGGGCCTTCACCGGGGAGCTGTTTTTT.

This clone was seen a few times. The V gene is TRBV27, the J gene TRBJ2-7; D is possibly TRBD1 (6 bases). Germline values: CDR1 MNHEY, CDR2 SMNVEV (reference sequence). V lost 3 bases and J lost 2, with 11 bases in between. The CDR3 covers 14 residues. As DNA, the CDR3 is TGTGCCAGCAGTTTGGGGACAAGCACCTACGAGCAGTACTTC. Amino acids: CASSLGTSTYEQYF.

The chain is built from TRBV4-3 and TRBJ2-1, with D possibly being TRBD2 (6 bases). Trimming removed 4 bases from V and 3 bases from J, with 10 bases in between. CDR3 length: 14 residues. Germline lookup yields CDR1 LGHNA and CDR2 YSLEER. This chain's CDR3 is CASSPGTFYNEQFF. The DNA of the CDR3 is TGCGCCAGCAGCCCTGGGACTTTCTACAATGAGCAGTTCTTC.

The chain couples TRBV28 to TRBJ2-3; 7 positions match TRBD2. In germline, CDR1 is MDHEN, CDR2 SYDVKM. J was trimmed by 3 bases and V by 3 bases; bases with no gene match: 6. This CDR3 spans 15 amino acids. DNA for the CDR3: TGTGCCAGCAGTTTTGGGGCGGGAGTGACAGATACGCAGTATTTT. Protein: CASSFGAGVTDTQYF.

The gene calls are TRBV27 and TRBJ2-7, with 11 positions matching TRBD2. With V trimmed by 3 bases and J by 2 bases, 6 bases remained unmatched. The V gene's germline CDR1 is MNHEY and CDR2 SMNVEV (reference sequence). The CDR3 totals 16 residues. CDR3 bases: TGTGCCAGCAGTTTCCCACTACTAGCGGGGGCCTACGAGCAGTACTTC. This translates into CASSFPLLAGAYEQYF.

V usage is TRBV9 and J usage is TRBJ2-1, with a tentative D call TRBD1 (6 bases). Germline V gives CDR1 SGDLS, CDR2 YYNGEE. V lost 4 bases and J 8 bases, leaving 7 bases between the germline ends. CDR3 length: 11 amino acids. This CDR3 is CASSRGYEQFF. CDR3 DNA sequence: TGTGCCAGCAGCAGGGGGTATGAGCAGTTCTTC.

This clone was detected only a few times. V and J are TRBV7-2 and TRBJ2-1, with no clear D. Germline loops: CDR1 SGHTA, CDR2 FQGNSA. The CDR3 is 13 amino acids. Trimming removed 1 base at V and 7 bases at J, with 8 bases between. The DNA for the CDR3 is TGTGCCAGCAGCTTAGGAGGAGAGAATGAGCAGTTCTTC. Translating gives CASSLGGENEQFF.

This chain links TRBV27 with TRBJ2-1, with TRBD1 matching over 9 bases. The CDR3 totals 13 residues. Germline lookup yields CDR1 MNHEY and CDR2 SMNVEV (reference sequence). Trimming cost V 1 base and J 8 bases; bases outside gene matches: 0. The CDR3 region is CASSLWTGDEQFF. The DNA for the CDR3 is TGTGCCAGCAGTTTATGGACAGGGGATGAGCAGTTCTTC.

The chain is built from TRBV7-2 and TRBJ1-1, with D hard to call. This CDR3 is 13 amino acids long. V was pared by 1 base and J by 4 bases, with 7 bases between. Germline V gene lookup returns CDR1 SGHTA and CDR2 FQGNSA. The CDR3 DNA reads TGTGCCAGCAGCTTAGAGGAGGGCACTGAAGCTTTCTTT. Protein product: CASSLEEGTEAFF.

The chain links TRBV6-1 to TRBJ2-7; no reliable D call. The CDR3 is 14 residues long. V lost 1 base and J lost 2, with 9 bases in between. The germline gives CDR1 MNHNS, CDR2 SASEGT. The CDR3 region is CASSEGAGPYEQYF. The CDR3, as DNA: TGTGCCAGCAGTGAAGGAGCAGGTCCCTACGAGCAGTACTTC.

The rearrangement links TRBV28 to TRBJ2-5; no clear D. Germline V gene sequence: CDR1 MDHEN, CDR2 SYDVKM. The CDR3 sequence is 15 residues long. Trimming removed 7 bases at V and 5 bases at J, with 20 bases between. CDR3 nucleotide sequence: TGTGCCAGCACCACACCACTGGGAAGATACGAGACCCAGTACTTC. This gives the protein CASTTPLGRYETQYF.

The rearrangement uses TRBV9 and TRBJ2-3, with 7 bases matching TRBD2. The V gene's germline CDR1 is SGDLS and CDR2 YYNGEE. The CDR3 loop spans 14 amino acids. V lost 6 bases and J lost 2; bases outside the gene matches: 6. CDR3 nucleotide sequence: TGTGCCAGCAATCGGGGGGTGTACACAGATACGCAGTATTTT. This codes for CASNRGVYTDTQYF. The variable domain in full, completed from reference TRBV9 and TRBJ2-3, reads DSGVTQTPKHLITATGQRVTLRCSPRSGDLSVYWYQQSLDQGLQFLIQYYNGEERAKGNILERFSAQQFPDLHSELNLSSLELGDSALYFCASNRGVYTDTQYFGPGTRLTVL.

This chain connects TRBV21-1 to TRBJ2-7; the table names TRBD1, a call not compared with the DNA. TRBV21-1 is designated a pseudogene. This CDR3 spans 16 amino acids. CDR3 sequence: CASSKSAGSGAYEQYF. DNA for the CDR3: TGTGCCAGCAGCAAGTCAGCAGGATCTGGCGCCTACGAGCAGTACTTC.

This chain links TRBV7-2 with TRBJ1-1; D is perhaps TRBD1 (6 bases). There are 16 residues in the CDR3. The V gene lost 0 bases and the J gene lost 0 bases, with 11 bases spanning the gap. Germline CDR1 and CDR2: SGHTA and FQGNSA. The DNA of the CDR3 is TGTGCCAGCAGCTTAGCCCTCGGGACACTGAACACTGAAGCTTTCTTT. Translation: CASSLALGTLNTEAFF.

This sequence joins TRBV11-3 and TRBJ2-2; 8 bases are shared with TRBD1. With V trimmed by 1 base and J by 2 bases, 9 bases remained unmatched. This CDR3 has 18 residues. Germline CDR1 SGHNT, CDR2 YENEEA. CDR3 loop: CASSLAYLDRDNTGELFF. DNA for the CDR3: TGTGCCAGCAGCTTAGCCTACCTGGACAGGGATAACACCGGGGAGCTGTTTTTT.

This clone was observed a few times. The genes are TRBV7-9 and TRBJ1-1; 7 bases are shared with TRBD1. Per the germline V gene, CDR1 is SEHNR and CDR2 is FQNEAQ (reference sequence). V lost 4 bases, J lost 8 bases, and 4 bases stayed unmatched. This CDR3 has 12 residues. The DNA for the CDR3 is TGTGCCAGCAGCTCGGTACAGGGGGAAGCTTTCTTT. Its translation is CASSSVQGEAFF.

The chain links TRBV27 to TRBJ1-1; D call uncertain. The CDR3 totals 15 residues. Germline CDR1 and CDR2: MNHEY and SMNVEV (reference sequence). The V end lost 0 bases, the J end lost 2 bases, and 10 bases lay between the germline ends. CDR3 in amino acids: CASSLSAVGNTEAFF. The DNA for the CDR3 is TGTGCCAGCAGTTTATCCGCCGTGGGAAACACTGAAGCTTTCTTT.

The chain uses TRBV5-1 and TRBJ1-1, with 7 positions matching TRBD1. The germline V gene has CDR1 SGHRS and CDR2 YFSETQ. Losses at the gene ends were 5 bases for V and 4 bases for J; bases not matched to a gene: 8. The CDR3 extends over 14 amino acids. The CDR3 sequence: CASSWGGGGTEAFF. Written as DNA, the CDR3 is TGCGCCAGCAGTTGGGGAGGGGGCGGCACTGAAGCTTTCTTT.

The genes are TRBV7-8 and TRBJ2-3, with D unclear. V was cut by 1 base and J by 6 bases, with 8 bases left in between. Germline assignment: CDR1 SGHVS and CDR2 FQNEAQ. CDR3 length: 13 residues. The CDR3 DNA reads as TGTGCCAGCAGCTTAGGGTCATTGGATACGCAGTATTTT. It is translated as CASSLGSLDTQYF.

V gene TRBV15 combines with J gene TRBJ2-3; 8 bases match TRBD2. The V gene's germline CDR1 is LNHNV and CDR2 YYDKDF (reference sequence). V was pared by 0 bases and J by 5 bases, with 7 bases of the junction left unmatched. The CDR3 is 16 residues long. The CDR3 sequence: CATSRDRGGPGDTQYF. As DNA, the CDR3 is TGTGCCACCAGCAGAGATCGGGGGGGGCCCGGAGATACGCAGTATTTT. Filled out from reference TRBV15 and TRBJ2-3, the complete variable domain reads DAMVIQNPRYQVTQFGKPVTLSCSQTLNHNVMYWYQQKSSQAPKLLFHYYDKDFNNEADTPDNFQSRRPNTSFCFLDIRSPGLGDTAMYLCATSRDRGGPGDTQYFGPGTRLTVL.